The present T cell receptor (beta chain) was sequenced within a study of cytomegalovirus exposure and HLA in healthy donors (dated 2017 in TCRdb). Notes on the research overall: An earlier analysis of under 600 of the donors reported approximately 300 Gb of sequence data and roughly 110 million unique TCR beta sequences from 150 million to 200 million T cells. The study aimed to test whether cataloging public T cell receptors could reveal signatures of past pathogen exposure. Several DR-DQ haplotypes were handled as single units for association and clustering, since linkage in the cohort was strong. The T cell repertoires of 666 subjects were profiled by immunosequencing and related to cytomegalovirus serostatus. Besides the first cohort of hundreds of subjects, a separate validation cohort made up of over 95 different subjects was used. Donor age, sex, ethnicity and CMV serostatus were compiled alongside the repertoire data. The genetic ancestry cluster associated with self-reported Caucasian donors included approximately 85% of the roughly 390 genotyped donors. Among over 350 genotyped donors of the cohort, an average of about 240,000 unique TCR beta nucleotide sequences were sequenced per donor, roughly 18% of them non-productive. In a later genetic analysis, genome-wide SNP genotypes for about 65% of the 666 donors were used, and that subset was treated as a discovery cohort. Typing coverage differed by locus: A, B, C, DRB1 and DQB1 were typed in about 620-630 donors, DQA1 in 522, DPA1 in around 600, and DPB1 in roughly 450. All discovery cohort repertoires had been generated on a single sequencing platform. An earlier analysis of some 500 of the donors used high-throughput TCR beta sequencing to judge whether each TCR beta V gene segment behaved as functional or pseudogenic. In the later analysis, no new phenotypic data were used to find candidate immune exposures; instead, reliance was placed on TCR beta sequences and their occurrence across donors. An early release that covered about 600 HLA-typed donors contained approximately 300 gigabases of sequencing data and tens of millions of unique TCR sequences. To predict cytomegalovirus infection status, the study brought together high-throughput TCR immunosequencing, statistical association of individual TCRs with disease status, and machine learning. HLA typing included class I and class II loci at four-digit resolution. A later analysis re-examined previously published TCR beta repertoires from 500 to 700 donors and added high-resolution HLA genotyping to investigate patterns of TCR occurrence.

Taken from the germline V gene (reference sequence), the CDR1 and CDR2 loops are MNHEY and SMNVEV. Trimming takes 6 bases from V and 7 bases from J, and the germline ends sit 15 bases apart. Counted from cysteine to phenylalanine, this CDR3 has 13 amino acids. Only CDR3 DNA is held: 39 bases, read in frame from base 1. Libraries were prepared through the immunoSEQ multiplex PCR assay. A mixture of 60 forward primers for TCR Vbeta segments and 13 reverse primers for TCR Jbeta segments was used in the multiplex PCR. A multiplex PCR assay on genomic DNA amplified the CDR3 region of rearranged TCR beta genes. On the Illumina HiSeq System, the amplified TCR beta libraries were sequenced as 87-base-pair reads. The authors' analysis ran thus. Across the roughly 640 repertoires, a later analysis counted tens of millions of unique TCR beta chains, around 11 million of which were shared by at least two donors. A nearest-neighbor algorithm error-corrected the raw reads and collapsed the reads into unique sequences, merging closely related sequences to remove PCR and sequencing errors. CDR3 sequences were aligned to IMGT reference sequences to assign V, D and J gene segments. For a sequence to be retained, a match of at least six nucleotides was required to both a V gene segment and a J gene segment. Rearrangements were called productive when the CDR3 lacked stop codons and stayed in frame with V and J; all others were non-productive. Following IMGT convention, CDR3 was defined as the stretch from the second conserved V-encoded cysteine up to the conserved J-encoded phenylalanine. The earlier analysis of a few hundred of the donors excluded sequences that lacked an unambiguous match to a single V gene segment. An earlier analysis of about 600 of the donors called V segments functional above 56.7% productive rearrangements and segregating when the between-donor standard deviation exceeded 5%. A statistical classification framework was built to diagnose cytomegalovirus status from the catalog of TCR beta chain sequences. A later analysis assigned V and J genes by comparing TCR nucleotide sequences with IMGT/GENE-DB human TR gene sequences. In a later analysis, CDR3 sequences and most-parsimonious VDJ recombination scenarios were assigned using the TCRdist pipeline. In a later analysis, each TCR beta chain was defined by its CDR3 amino acid sequence together with its V-gene family, and reads lacking a unique V-gene family were excluded. To address suspected cross-contamination and a sequencing artifact, a later analysis removed a few hundred highly shared, low-generation-probability nucleotide sequences. For each public chain, a later analysis derived a clonal expansion index from normalized ranks of inferred template counts within each repertoire. Generation probabilities in a later analysis came from a VDJ recombination model fitted to out-of-frame rearrangements, and those results were checked against IGoR. A later analysis scored TCR-TCR, TCR-HLA and TCR-CMV co-occurrence with hypergeometric tests, applying a repertoire-size bias correction to TCR pairs. In a later analysis, false discovery rates were estimated by permuting HLA or CMV assignments 20 times. In a later analysis, co-occurring TCRs were grouped using DBSCAN, and TCRdist sequence similarity was added for clustering within HLA-allele-positive subsets. For co-occurrence clustering, repertoires with fewer than 30,000 or more than 120,000 public chains were excluded, along with five or six repertoires with anomalous nucleotide sharing. The table was pulled from immuneACCESS by TCRdb, which kept in-frame rearrangements only. Such tables lose some clones; where checked, under half of the loss comes from unresolved V genes, and the rest has no known cause. V, J and clone size reflect that table, while D and trimming were determined from the DNA. The sample records around 150,000 clones, roughly 80% of which are singletons. The biggest ten clones account for roughly 2% of the sample.

In total, roughly 670 healthy bone marrow donors made up the cohort. All cohort members were sampled while nominally healthy, although unrecorded immune exposures were likely present. CMV serostatus was positive for about 290 and negative for about 55% of the roughly 670 cohort members, and was not recorded for this donor. A peripheral blood sample was collected from each donor, and TCR beta sequencing was performed on peripheral blood mononuclear cells. Genomic DNA extraction from the blood cell samples was performed with the Qiagen DNeasy Blood Extraction Kit. The study at large found these results: In a later analysis, 16,951 TCR beta sequences were associated with specific HLA alleles at a false discovery rate of 0.05. Compared with the approximately 670-donor mean, donors in an Asian-associated ancestry cluster had fewer N-insertions in productive TCRs, according to a later genetic analysis. This cohort had only TCR beta chains sequenced, and the lack of alpha or paired-chain data limited which features could be detected. The sequencing pipeline was judged likely to have produced a cluster of highly shared sequence variants as a technical artifact. Because HLA typing was unavailable for some donors at each locus, only the typed subset was used in association tests. Most TCR sequences were seen in very few donors, while some public TCRs were found in many individuals. Because counts were too low, seventeen rarely observed V segments, including chromosome 9 orphons, were excluded from the earlier analysis of around 640 of the donors. Compared with equally common non-associated chains, HLA-associated TCR beta chains in a later analysis were more clonally expanded and had lower generation probabilities. In an earlier analysis of approximately 590 of the donors, most TCR beta V segments were observed in productive rearrangements about 90% or about 30% of the time, broadly matching IMGT annotations. Strong co-occurrence of HLA alleles, especially DR and DQ, made assigning TCR associations to individual alleles difficult. Presence/absence analyses assumed roughly uniform sequencing depth across donors, an assumption that may not hold. The classifier was reported to diagnose cytomegalovirus status with high specificity and sensitivity in both the original and validation cohorts. According to a later analysis, most CMV-associated TCR beta chains appeared to be HLA-restricted, and the HLA associations seemed to be driven largely by CMV exposure. Some IMGT-functional V segments, including TRBV6-2 and TRBV6-3, could not be distinguished by the 87-base-pair reads and were therefore excluded. In vitro tests confirmed that a few of the cytomegalovirus-associated TCR beta chains recognize cytomegalovirus antigens. Immune exposure information for the cohort was limited to CMV serostatus. In a later analysis, the rate of TCR association differed among HLA loci, with DRB1 alleles having the most associated TCRs and HLA-C alleles having the fewest. A further reported finding was that TCR beta sequences accurately predicted the HLA-A and HLA-B alleles for most subjects in the first cohort. It was suggested by the authors that the approach could potentially be generalized to other disease states and immunological phenotypes. Correlated functional status among segregating V segments might reflect linkage disequilibrium, but an unknown experimental factor could not be ruled out. The study listed 150 to 200 TCR beta chains as associated with cytomegalovirus. In a later analysis, several top co-occurrence clusters were reported to appear linked to parvovirus B19, influenza, CMV and Epstein-Barr virus. V-gene and J-gene trimming of TCR beta chains was associated with a missense DCLRE1C variant in a later genetic analysis, and the association was replicated in an independent cohort.

As to this clone: Its antigen target is currently unknown. Nothing much larger sits one base from this clone, and base qualities are not available.

The sample consisted of PBMCs. The V gene is TRBV27 and the J gene is TRBJ1-2, with a tentative D gene TRBD1 over 5 matching bases. This clonotype was obtained from a human donor in good health. The CDR3 region: CASRSTGTSGYTF. The sequenced DNA is TGTGCCAGCAGGTCAACAGGTACCTCTGGCTACACCTTC.